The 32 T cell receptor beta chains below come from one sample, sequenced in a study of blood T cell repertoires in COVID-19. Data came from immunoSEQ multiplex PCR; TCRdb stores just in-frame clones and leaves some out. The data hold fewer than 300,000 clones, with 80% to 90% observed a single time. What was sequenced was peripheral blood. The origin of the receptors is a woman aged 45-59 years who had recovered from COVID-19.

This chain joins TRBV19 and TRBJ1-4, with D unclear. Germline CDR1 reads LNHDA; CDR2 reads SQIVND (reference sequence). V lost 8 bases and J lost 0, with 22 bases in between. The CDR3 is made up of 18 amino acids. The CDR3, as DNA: TGTGCCAGTTCACTGAGGGCGCCCATTGGTTCAACTAATGAAAAACTGTTTTTT. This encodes CASSLRAPIGSTNEKLFF.

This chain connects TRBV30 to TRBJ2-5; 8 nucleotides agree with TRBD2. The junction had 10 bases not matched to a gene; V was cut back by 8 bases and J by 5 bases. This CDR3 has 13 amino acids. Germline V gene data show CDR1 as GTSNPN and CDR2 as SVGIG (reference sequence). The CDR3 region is CAVSGSSRETQYF. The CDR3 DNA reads TGTGCCGTGAGCGGGAGTTCTCGTGAGACCCAGTACTTC. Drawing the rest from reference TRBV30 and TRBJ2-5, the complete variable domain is SQTIHQWPATLVQPVGSPLSLECTVEGTSNPNLYWYRQAAGRGLQLLFYSVGIGQISSEVPQNLSASRPQDRQFILSSKKLLLSDSGFYLCAVSGSSRETQYFGPGTRLLVL.

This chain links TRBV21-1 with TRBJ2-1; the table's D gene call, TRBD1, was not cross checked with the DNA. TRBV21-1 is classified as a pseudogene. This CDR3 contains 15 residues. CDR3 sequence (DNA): TGTGCCAGCAGCAAAGGTAGGGGGCAAGACAATGAGCAGTTCTTC. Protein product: CASSKGRGQDNEQFF.

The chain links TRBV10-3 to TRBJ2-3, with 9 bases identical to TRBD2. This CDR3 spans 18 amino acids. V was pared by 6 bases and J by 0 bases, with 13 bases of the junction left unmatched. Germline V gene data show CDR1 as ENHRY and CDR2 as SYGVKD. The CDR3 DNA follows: TGTGCCATCAGAAAAAGCGGGGGGACGATCACTAGCACAGATACGCAGTATTTT. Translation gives CAIRKSGGTITSTDTQYF.

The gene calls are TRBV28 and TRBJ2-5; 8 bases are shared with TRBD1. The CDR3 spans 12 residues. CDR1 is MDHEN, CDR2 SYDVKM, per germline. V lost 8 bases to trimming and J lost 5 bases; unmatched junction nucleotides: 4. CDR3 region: CASRTGQETQYF. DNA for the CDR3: TGTGCCAGCCGGACAGGGCAGGAGACCCAGTACTTC.

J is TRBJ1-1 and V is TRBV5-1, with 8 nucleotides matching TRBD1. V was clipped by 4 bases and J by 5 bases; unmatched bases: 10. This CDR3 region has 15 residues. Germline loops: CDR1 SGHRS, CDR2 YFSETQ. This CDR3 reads CASSIPTGAGTEAFF. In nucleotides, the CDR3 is TGCGCCAGCAGCATACCGACAGGGGCGGGGACTGAAGCTTTCTTT.

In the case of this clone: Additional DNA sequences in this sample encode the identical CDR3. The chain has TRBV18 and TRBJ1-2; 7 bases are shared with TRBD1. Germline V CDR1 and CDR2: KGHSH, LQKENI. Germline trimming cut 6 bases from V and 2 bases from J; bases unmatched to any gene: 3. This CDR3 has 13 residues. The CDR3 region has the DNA TGTGCCAGCTCCCCGGACAGGAACTATGGCTACACCTTC. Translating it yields CASSPDRNYGYTF. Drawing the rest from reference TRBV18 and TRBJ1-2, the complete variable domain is NAGVMQNPRHLVRRRGQEARLRCSPMKGHSHVYWYRQLPEEGLKFMVYLQKENIIDESGMPKERFSAEFPKEGPSILRIQQVVRGDSAAYFCASSPDRNYGYTFGSGTRLTVV.

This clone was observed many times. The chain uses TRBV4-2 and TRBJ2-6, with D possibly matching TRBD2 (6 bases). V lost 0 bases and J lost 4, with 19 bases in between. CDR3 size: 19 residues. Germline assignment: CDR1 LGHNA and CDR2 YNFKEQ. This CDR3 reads CASSQDQGRKGTGANVLTF. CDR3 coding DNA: TGTGCCAGCAGCCAAGATCAAGGGAGGAAGGGGACCGGGGCCAACGTCCTGACTTTC.

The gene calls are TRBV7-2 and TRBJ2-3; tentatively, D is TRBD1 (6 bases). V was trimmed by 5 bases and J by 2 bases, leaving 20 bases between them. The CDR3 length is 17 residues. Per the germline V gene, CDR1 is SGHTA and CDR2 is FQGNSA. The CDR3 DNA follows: TGTGCCAGCAGCCCCGCGGGTGGGGACACCTACACAGATACGCAGTATTTT. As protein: CASSPAGGDTYTDTQYF.

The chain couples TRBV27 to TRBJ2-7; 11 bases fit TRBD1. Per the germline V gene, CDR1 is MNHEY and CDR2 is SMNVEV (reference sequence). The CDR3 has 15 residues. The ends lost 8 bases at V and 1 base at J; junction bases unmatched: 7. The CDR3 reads CASGRGQGVSYEQYF. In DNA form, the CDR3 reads TGTGCCAGCGGACGGGGACAGGGGGTATCCTACGAGCAGTACTTC.

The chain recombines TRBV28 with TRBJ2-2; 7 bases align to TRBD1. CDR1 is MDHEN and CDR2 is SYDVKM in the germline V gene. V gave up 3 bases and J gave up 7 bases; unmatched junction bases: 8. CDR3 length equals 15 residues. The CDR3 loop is CASSFERGQIGELFF. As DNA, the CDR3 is TGTGCCAGCAGTTTTGAGAGGGGGCAGATCGGGGAGCTGTTTTTT.

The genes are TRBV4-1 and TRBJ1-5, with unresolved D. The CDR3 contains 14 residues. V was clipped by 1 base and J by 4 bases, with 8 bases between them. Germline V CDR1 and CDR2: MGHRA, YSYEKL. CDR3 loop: CASSQVTGNQPQHF. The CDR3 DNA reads TGCGCCAGCAGCCAAGTTACGGGGAATCAGCCCCAGCATTTT.

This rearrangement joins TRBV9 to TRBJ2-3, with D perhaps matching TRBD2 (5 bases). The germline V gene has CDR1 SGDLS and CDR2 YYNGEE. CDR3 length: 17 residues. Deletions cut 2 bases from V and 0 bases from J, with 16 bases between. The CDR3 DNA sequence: TGTGCCAGCAGCGTGGCGGTGGGGAGCCCTAGCACAGATACGCAGTATTTT. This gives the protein CASSVAVGSPSTDTQYF.

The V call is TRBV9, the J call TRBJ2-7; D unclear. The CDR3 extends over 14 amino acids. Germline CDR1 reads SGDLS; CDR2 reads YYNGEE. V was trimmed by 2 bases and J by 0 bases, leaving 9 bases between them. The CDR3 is CASSVGPSSYEQYF. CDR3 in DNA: TGTGCCAGCAGCGTGGGTCCTAGCTCCTACGAGCAGTACTTC.

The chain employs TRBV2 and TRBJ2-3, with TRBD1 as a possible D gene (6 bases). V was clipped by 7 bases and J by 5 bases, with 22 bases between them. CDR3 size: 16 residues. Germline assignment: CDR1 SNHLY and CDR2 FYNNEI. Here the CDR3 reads CASKKGQVEVKDTQYF. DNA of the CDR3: TGTGCCAGCAAAAAGGGACAAGTCGAGGTAAAAGATACGCAGTATTTT.

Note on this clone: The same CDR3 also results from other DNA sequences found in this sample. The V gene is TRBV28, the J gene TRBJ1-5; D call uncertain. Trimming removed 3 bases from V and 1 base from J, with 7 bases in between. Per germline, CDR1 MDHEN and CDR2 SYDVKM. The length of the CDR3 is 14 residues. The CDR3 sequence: CASSLGGSNQPQHF. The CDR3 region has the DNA TGTGCCAGCAGTTTGGGAGGGAGCAATCAGCCCCAGCATTTT. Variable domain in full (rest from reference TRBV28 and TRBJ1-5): DVKVTQSSRYLVKRTGEKVFLECVQDMDHENMFWYRQDPGLGLRLIYFSYDVKMKEKGDIPEGYSVSREKKERFSLILESASTNQTSMYLCASSLGGSNQPQHFGDGTRLSIL.

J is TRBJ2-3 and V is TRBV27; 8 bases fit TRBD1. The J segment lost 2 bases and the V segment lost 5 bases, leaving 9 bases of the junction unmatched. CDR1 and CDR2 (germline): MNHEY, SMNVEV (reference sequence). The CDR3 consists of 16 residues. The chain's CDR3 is CASSLYSGGYTDTQYF. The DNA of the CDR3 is TGTGCCAGCAGTCTATACTCAGGGGGCTACACAGATACGCAGTATTTT.

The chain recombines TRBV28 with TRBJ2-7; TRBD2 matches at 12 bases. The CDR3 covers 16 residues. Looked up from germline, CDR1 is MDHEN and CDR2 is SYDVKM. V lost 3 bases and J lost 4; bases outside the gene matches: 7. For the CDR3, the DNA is TGTGCCAGCAGTTTGGGACTAGCGGGCATTATATACGAGCAGTACTTC. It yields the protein CASSLGLAGIIYEQYF.

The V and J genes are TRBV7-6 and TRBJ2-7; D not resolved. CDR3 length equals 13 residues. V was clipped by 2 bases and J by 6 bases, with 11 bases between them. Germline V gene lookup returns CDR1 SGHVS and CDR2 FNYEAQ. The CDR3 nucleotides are TGTGCCAGCAGCTTAAACGTCGGTTCCGAGCAGTACTTC. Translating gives CASSLNVGSEQYF.

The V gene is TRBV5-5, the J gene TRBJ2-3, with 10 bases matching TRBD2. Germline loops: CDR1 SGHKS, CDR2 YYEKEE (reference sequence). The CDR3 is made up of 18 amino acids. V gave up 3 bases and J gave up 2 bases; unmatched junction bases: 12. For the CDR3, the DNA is TGTGCCAGCAGCTCACTAGCGGGGCAGAACTTTTTCACAGATACGCAGTATTTT. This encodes CASSSLAGQNFFTDTQYF.

CDR3 protein: CASSLFGTSDRTDTQYF. CDR3 nucleotides: TGTGCCAGCAGTTTATTTGGGACTAGCGACCGCACAGATACGCAGTATTTT. V and J are TRBV27 and TRBJ2-3, with TRBD2 matching over 10 bases. Germline CDR1 reads MNHEY; CDR2 reads SMNVEV (reference sequence). This CDR3 comprises 17 residues. V gave up 1 base and J gave up 1 base; unmatched junction bases: 5.

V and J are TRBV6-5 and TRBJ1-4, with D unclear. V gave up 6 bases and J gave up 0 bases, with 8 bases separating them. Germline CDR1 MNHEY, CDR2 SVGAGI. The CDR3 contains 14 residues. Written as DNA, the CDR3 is TGTGCCAGCAGCCTTTTTGCAACTAATGAAAAACTGTTTTTT. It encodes CASSLFATNEKLFF.

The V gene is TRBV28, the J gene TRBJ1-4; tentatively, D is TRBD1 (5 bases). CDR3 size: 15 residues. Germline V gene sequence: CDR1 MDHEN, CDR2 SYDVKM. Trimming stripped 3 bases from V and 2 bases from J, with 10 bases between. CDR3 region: CASSFRGGTNEKLFF. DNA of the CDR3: TGTGCCAGCAGTTTTCGGGGGGGGACTAATGAAAAACTGTTTTTT.

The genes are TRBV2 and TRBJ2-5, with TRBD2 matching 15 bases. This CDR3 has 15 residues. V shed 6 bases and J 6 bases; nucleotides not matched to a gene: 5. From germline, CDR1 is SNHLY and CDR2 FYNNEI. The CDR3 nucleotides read TGTGCCAGCAGGGGGACTAGCGGGGGGCTGAAGACCCAGTACTTC. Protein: CASRGTSGGLKTQYF.

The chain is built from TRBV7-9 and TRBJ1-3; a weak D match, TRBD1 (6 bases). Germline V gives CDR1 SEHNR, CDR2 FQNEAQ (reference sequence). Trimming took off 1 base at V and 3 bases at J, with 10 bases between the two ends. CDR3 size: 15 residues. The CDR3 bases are TGTGCCAGCAGCTTAGTAGGACAGCATGGAAACACCATATATTTT. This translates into CASSLVGQHGNTIYF.

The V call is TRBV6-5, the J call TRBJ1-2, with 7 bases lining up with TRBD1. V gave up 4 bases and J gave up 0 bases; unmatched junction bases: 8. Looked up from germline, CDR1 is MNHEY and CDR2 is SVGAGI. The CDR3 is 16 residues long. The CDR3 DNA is TGTGCCAGCAGTTCCTTCGGGACAGAAGCTAACTATGGCTACACCTTC. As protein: CASSSFGTEANYGYTF.

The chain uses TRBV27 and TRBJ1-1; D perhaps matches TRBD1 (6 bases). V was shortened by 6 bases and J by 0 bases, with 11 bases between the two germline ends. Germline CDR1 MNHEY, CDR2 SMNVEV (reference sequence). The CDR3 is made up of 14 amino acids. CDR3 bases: TGTGCCAGCAGCCCGACAGGTATGAACACTGAAGCTTTCTTT. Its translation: CASSPTGMNTEAFF.

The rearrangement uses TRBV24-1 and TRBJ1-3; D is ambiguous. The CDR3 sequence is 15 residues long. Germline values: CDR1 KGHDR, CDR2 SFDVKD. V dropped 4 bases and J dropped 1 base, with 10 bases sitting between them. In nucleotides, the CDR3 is TGTGCCACCAGTGACCCTAGAGGGTCTGGAAACACCATATATTTT. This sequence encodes CATSDPRGSGNTIYF.

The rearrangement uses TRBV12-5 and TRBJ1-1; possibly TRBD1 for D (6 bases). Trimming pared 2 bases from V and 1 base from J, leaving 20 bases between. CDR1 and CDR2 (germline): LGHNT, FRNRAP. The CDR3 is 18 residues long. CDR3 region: CASGLSRVGTFGNTEAFF. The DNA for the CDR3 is TGTGCTAGTGGTTTGAGTCGAGTTGGGACATTCGGGAACACTGAAGCTTTCTTT.

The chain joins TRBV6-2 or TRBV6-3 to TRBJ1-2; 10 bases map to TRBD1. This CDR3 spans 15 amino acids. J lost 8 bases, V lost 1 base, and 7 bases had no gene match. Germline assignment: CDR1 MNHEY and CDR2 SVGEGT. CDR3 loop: CASSYLGTGASGYTF. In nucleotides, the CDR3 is TGTGCCAGCAGTTACTTGGGGACAGGGGCCTCCGGCTACACCTTC.

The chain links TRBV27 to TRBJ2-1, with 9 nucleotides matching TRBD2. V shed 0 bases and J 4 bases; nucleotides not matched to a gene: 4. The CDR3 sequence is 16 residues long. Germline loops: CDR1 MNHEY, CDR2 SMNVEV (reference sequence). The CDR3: CASSLSLAGGYNEQFF. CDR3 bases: TGTGCCAGCAGTTTATCGTTGGCGGGAGGGTACAATGAGCAGTTCTTC.

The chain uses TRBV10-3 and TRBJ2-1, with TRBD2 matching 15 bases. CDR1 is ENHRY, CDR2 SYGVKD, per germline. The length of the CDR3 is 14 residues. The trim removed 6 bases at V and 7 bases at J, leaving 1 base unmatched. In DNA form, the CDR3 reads TGTGCCATCAGAGGACTAGCGGGAGGGAATGAGCAGTTCTTC. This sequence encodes CAIRGLAGGNEQFF.